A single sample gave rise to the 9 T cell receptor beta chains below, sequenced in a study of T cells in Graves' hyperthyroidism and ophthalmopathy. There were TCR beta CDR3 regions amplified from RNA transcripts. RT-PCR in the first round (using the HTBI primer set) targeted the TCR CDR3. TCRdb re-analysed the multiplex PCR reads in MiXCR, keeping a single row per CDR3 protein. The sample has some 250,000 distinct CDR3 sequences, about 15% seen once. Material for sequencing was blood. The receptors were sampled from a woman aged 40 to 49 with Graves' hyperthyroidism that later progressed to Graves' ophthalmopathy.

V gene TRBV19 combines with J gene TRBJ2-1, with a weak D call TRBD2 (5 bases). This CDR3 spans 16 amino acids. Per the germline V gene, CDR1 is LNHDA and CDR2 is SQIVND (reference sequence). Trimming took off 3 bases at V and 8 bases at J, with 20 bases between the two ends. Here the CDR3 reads CASSITSSSLAHEQFF. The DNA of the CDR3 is TGTGCCAGTAGTATCACCTCTAGCTCTTTAGCCCATGAGCAGTTCTTC. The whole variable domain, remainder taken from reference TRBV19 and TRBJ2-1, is DGGITQSPKYLFRKEGQNVTLSCEQNLNHDAMYWYRQDPGQGLRLIYYSQIVNDFQKGDIAEGYSVSREKKESFPLTVTSAQKNPTAFYLCASSITSSSLAHEQFFGPGTRLTVL.

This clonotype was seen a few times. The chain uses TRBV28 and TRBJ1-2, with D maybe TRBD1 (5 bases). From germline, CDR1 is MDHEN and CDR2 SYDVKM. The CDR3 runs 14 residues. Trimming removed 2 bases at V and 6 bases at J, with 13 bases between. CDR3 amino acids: CASSLTGTGNGYTF. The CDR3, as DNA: TGTGCCAGCAGTTTAACCGGGACGGGTAATGGCTACACCTTC.

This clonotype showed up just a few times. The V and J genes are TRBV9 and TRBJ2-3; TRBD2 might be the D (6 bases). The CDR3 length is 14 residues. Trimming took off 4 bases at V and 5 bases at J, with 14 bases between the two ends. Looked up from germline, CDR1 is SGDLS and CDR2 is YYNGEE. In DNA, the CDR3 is TGTGCCAGCAGCATGACGGGAGATCAAGATACGCAGTATTTT. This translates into CASSMTGDQDTQYF. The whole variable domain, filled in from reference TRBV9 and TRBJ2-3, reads DSGVTQTPKHLITATGQRVTLRCSPRSGDLSVYWYQQSLDQGLQFLIQYYNGEERAKGNILERFSAQQFPDLHSELNLSSLELGDSALYFCASSMTGDQDTQYFGPGTRLTVL.

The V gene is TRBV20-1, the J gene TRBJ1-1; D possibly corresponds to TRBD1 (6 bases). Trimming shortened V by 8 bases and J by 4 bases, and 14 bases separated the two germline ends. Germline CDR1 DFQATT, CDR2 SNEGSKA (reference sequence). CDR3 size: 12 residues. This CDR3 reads CSSRGGRTEAFF. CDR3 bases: TGCAGTTCAAGAGGGGGGCGCACTGAAGCTTTCTTT.

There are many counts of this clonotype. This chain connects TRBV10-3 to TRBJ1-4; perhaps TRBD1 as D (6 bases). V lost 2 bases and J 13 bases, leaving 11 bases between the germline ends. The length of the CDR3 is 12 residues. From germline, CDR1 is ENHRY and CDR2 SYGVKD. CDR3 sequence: CAISEGRGTLFF. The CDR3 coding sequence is TGTGCCATCAGTGAGGGTAGGGGGACACTGTTTTTT.

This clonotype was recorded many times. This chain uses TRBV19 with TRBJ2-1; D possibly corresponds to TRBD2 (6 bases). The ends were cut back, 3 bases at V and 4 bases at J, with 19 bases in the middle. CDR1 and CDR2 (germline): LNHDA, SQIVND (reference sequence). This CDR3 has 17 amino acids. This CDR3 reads CASSILITGEPYNEQFF. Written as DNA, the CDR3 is TGTGCCAGTAGTATTCTAATCACGGGGGAACCTTACAATGAGCAGTTCTTC.

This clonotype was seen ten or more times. CDR3 DNA: TGCGCCAGCAGGGCGACCCAGGGACTAGCGGGAGTTGGGGAGACCCAGTACTTC. It yields the protein CASRATQGLAGVGETQYF. The chain links TRBV10-2 to TRBJ2-5, with 14 bases matching TRBD2. In germline, CDR1 is WSHSY, CDR2 SAAADI. There are 18 residues in the CDR3. J gave up 5 bases and V 6 bases, and 14 bases lay outside the gene matches.

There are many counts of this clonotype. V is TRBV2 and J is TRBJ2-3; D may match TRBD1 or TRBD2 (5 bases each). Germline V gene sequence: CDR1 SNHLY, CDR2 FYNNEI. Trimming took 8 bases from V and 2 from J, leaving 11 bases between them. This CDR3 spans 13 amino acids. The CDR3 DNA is TGTGCCAGCCGGGACGACTCCACAGATACGCAGTATTTT. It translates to CASRDDSTDTQYF.

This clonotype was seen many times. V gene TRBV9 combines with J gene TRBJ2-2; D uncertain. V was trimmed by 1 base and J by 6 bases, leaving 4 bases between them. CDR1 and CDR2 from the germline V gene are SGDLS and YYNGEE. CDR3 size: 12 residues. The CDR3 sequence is CASSVFSGELFF. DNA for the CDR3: TGTGCCAGCAGCGTATTCTCCGGGGAGCTGTTTTTT.